Shown below are 27 T cell receptor beta chains from a single sample sequenced in a study of blood T cell repertoires in COVID-19. Data came from immunoSEQ multiplex PCR; TCRdb stores just in-frame clones and leaves some out. This table holds approximately 170,000 clones, less than 90% found once. Specimen: peripheral blood. The receptor source for this set is a woman in her sixties or seventies with COVID-19, enrolled during active disease.

This sequence joins TRBV30 and TRBJ1-6; possible D gene TRBD1, 6 bases. Germline CDR1 and CDR2: GTSNPN and SVGIG (reference sequence). The length of the CDR3 is 15 residues. Trimming removed 3 bases from V and 9 bases from J, with 18 bases in between. For the CDR3, the DNA is TGTGCCTGGAGGGGAATAACAGGGAACGGTTCACCCCTCCACTTT. It encodes CAWRGITGNGSPLHF.

The chain is built from TRBV2 and TRBJ1-1; 8 nucleotides line up with TRBD1. Germline CDR1 is SNHLY and CDR2 is FYNNEI. This CDR3 has 14 amino acids. V was pared by 5 bases and J by 4 bases, with 6 bases of the junction left unmatched. CDR3 in amino acids: CASSKQGAVTEAFF. The CDR3 DNA reads as TGTGCCAGCAGTAAGCAGGGGGCTGTCACTGAAGCTTTCTTT.

The sample holds a few counts of this clone. V is TRBV10-3 and J is TRBJ2-7, with 12 nucleotides matching TRBD2. V shed 6 bases, J shed 3 bases, and the junction held 3 bases outside the gene matches. The germline V gene has CDR1 ENHRY and CDR2 SYGVKD. There are 14 residues in the CDR3. CDR3 in amino acids: CAISRLAGDYEQYF. CDR3 coding DNA: TGTGCCATCAGCAGACTAGCGGGAGACTACGAGCAGTACTTC.

The CDR3 sequence is CASSQDEGQGFPNEQFF. Here the CDR3 DNA reads TGCGCCAGCAGCCAAGATGAAGGACAGGGGTTCCCTAATGAGCAGTTCTTC. The chain uses TRBV4-3 and TRBJ2-1; 9 bases are shared with TRBD1. The germline V gene encodes CDR1 LGHNA and CDR2 YSLEER. This CDR3 spans 17 amino acids. V was pared by 0 bases and J by 7 bases, with 10 bases of the junction left unmatched.

The chain is built from TRBV18 and TRBJ1-5; D might be TRBD1 (5 bases). Trimming took off 6 bases at V and 4 bases at J, with 13 bases between the two ends. CDR3 size: 14 residues. Germline assignment: CDR1 KGHSH and CDR2 LQKENI. The CDR3 loop is CASSRTGPNQPQHF. The CDR3 DNA follows: TGTGCCAGCTCCCGCACAGGACCAAATCAGCCCCAGCATTTT.

The chain combines TRBV9 with TRBJ2-1; a weak D match, TRBD1 (6 bases). CDR1 is SGDLS and CDR2 is YYNGEE in the germline V gene. The CDR3 covers 15 residues. V was cut by 3 bases and J by 11 bases, with 21 bases left in between. The CDR3 nucleotides are TGTGCCAGCAGCGCTAGACAGGAATCGGCCCTAAAGCAGTTCTTC. Amino acids: CASSARQESALKQFF. Based on the CDR3 plus reference TRBV9 and TRBJ2-1, the full variable domain is DSGVTQTPKHLITATGQRVTLRCSPRSGDLSVYWYQQSLDQGLQFLIQYYNGEERAKGNILERFSAQQFPDLHSELNLSSLELGDSALYFCASSARQESALKQFFGPGTRLTVL.

The chain employs TRBV19 and TRBJ2-4; 7 nucleotides agree with TRBD2. The CDR3 totals 18 residues. V lost 3 bases and J lost 0; bases outside the gene matches: 11. CDR1 is LNHDA, CDR2 SQIVND, per germline (reference sequence). The CDR3 spells CASSIFGRWGGAKNIQYF. The CDR3 DNA reads TGTGCCAGTAGTATTTTCGGTCGGTGGGGGGGAGCCAAAAACATTCAGTACTTC.

V is TRBV24-1 and J is TRBJ1-2, with D perhaps matching TRBD1 (5 bases). The CDR3 spans 13 residues. The V end lost 6 bases, the J end lost 5 bases, and 12 bases lay between the germline ends. In germline, CDR1 is KGHDR, CDR2 SFDVKD. The CDR3 spells CATSNGGRYGYTF. Written as DNA, the CDR3 is TGTGCCACCAGTAACGGGGGAAGGTATGGCTACACCTTC.

V and J are TRBV5-4 and TRBJ1-6; the D gene is possibly TRBD1 (6 bases). Trimming removed 2 bases at V and 8 bases at J, with 11 bases between. This CDR3 is built from 14 residues. The germline V gene has CDR1 SGHNT and CDR2 YYREEE (reference sequence). CDR3 bases: TGTGCCAGCAGCTTACAGGGCACCTATTCACCCCTCCACTTT. Its protein product is CASSLQGTYSPLHF.

The chain joins TRBV5-1 to TRBJ1-1; 8 bases map to TRBD1. Germline assignment: CDR1 SGHRS and CDR2 YFSETQ. Trimming cost V 4 bases and J 4 bases; bases outside gene matches: 6. The CDR3 runs 14 residues. CDR3 DNA: TGCGCCAGCAGCAAGGGACAGGTAGGCACTGAAGCTTTCTTT. Translating it yields CASSKGQVGTEAFF.

The chain joins TRBV15 to TRBJ2-2; the match to TRBD1 covers 10 bases. J was trimmed by 4 bases and V by 1 base; bases with no gene match: 3. CDR1 and CDR2 from the germline V gene are LNHNV and YYDKDF (reference sequence). The CDR3 length is 16 residues. Written as DNA, the CDR3 is TGTGCCACCAGCAGAGGGACAGGGGGATTCACCGGGGAGCTGTTTTTT. It encodes CATSRGTGGFTGELFF.

This sequence joins TRBV15 and TRBJ2-3; 8 positions match TRBD2. V lost 6 bases and J lost 1; bases outside the gene matches: 9. The CDR3 runs 16 residues. The V gene's germline CDR1 is LNHNV and CDR2 YYDKDF (reference sequence). The CDR3 DNA reads as TGTGCCACCAGAGAGGGCGGGAGGAGAGGCACAGATACGCAGTATTTT. Amino acids: CATREGGRRGTDTQYF.

This clone was recorded once. The rearrangement joins TRBV7-2 to TRBJ1-6; D may be TRBD1 (6 bases). This CDR3 has 14 amino acids. Germline lookup yields CDR1 SGHTA and CDR2 FQGNSA. Trimming removed 4 bases from V and 10 bases from J, with 14 bases in between. The CDR3 sequence is CASSYRDMSSPLHF. In DNA, the CDR3 is TGTGCCAGCAGCTACAGGGATATGAGCTCACCCCTCCACTTT.

The chain combines TRBV19 with TRBJ2-3; 9 nucleotides line up with TRBD2. Germline lookup yields CDR1 LNHDA and CDR2 SQIVND (reference sequence). The V and J ends lost 0 bases and 5 bases, in that order; junction bases with no gene match: 15. The CDR3 sequence is 19 residues long. CDR3 sequence: CASSIDPGGRAAGKDTQYF. CDR3 bases: TGTGCCAGTAGTATAGATCCTGGCGGGAGGGCCGCGGGGAAAGATACGCAGTATTTT.

The chain combines TRBV15 with TRBJ2-5; possible D gene TRBD2, 6 bases. V shed 6 bases and J shed 5 bases, with 16 bases lying between them. CDR1 and CDR2 from the germline V gene are LNHNV and YYDKDF (reference sequence). The CDR3 is 14 residues long. The CDR3 here is CATRSLAGAETQYF. CDR3 sequence (DNA): TGTGCCACCAGGTCACTAGCCGGAGCCGAGACCCAGTACTTC.

The rearrangement links TRBV11-3 to TRBJ2-2; 8 bases are a match to TRBD2. The CDR3 has 16 residues. Germline V gives CDR1 SGHNT, CDR2 YENEEA. The V gene end was trimmed by 5 bases and the J gene end by 3 bases; junction bases not matched to a gene: 8. CDR3 DNA: TGTGCCAGCAGCGGGCAGCGGGGGAGCGACACCGGGGAGCTGTTTTTT. This encodes CASSGQRGSDTGELFF.

The rearrangement joins TRBV7-9 to TRBJ1-1, with 9 bases matching TRBD1. Losses at the gene ends were 5 bases for V and 4 bases for J; bases not matched to a gene: 5. The CDR3 spans 14 residues. Germline V gene data show CDR1 as SEHNR and CDR2 as FQNEAQ (reference sequence). CDR3 residues: CASSPQGAGTEAFF. CDR3 sequence (DNA): TGTGCCAGCAGCCCACAGGGGGCGGGCACTGAAGCTTTCTTT.

The chain is built from TRBV30 and TRBJ2-2, with 8 bases fitting TRBD2. CDR1 is GTSNPN, CDR2 SVGIG, per germline (reference sequence). This CDR3 region has 16 residues. V shed 0 bases and J 2 bases; nucleotides not matched to a gene: 5. The CDR3 DNA reads TGTGCCTGGAGTGTACTAAGCGGGAGAAACACCGGGGAGCTGTTTTTT. Translation: CAWSVLSGRNTGELFF. Complete variable domain (other parts from reference TRBV30 and TRBJ2-2): SQTIHQWPATLVQPVGSPLSLECTVEGTSNPNLYWYRQAAGRGLQLLFYSVGIGQISSEVPQNLSASRPQDRQFILSSKKLLLSDSGFYLCAWSVLSGRNTGELFFGEGSRLTVL.

The chain links TRBV5-1 to TRBJ1-2, with TRBD1 identical over 8 bases. The ends lost 4 bases at V and 0 bases at J; junction bases unmatched: 5. The CDR3 loop spans 15 amino acids. Germline CDR1 and CDR2: SGHRS and YFSETQ. CDR3 nucleotides: TGCGCCAGCAGCCGTGGACAGGGCGCTAACTATGGCTACACCTTC. Amino acid sequence: CASSRGQGANYGYTF.

The chain employs TRBV12-2 and TRBJ2-7; TRBD1, the table's D call, lacks a check against the DNA. TRBV12-2 is described as a pseudogene. This CDR3 spans 16 amino acids. CDR3 sequence: CASRLATQGGDYEQYF. The CDR3 bases are TGTGCAAGTCGCTTAGCCACACAGGGGGGTGACTACGAGCAGTACTTC.

This sequence joins TRBV11-2 and TRBJ2-1, with D possibly matching TRBD2 (6 bases). This CDR3 has 13 residues. Germline V gene sequence: CDR1 SGHAT, CDR2 FQNNGV. The V end lost 6 bases, the J end lost 9 bases, and 15 bases lay between the germline ends. As DNA, the CDR3 is TGTGCCAGCAGTTCCAACTTAGCGGTTGAGCAGTTCTTC. This gives the protein CASSSNLAVEQFF.

The J gene is TRBJ1-4, the V gene TRBV5-4; D remains ambiguous. CDR1 is SGHNT and CDR2 is YYREEE in the germline V gene (reference sequence). V lost 1 base, J lost 0 bases, and 4 bases lay in between. CDR3 length: 14 residues. CDR3 residues: CASSLTATNEKLFF. The CDR3 bases are TGTGCCAGCAGCTTGACAGCAACTAATGAAAAACTGTTTTTT.

Turning to this clone: Other DNA sequences in this sample translate to the same CDR3. V is TRBV27 and J is TRBJ2-7, with a possible D match to TRBD2 (5 bases). CDR3 size: 12 residues. Trimming removed 6 bases from V and 3 bases from J, with 9 bases in between. CDR1 and CDR2 (germline): MNHEY, SMNVEV (reference sequence). The CDR3 nucleotides are TGTGCCAGCAGGTCAGGAGGCTACGAGCAGTACTTC. It specifies CASRSGGYEQYF.

This clone was detected a few times. The chain links TRBV11-2 to TRBJ2-2; TRBD2 is a possible D gene (5 bases). The CDR3 is 15 residues long. The V and J ends lost 5 bases and 0 bases respectively, with 10 bases between them. Germline lookup yields CDR1 SGHAT and CDR2 FQNNGV. CDR3 DNA: TGTGCCAGCAGCACGGACTTTCCGAACACCGGGGAGCTGTTTTTT. This encodes CASSTDFPNTGELFF.

This clone was picked up a small number of times. This chain joins TRBV7-8 and TRBJ2-6, with D perhaps matching TRBD1 (6 bases). The CDR3 is made up of 16 amino acids. The germline CDR1 and CDR2 sequences are SGHVS and FQNEAQ. V was trimmed by 2 bases and J by 3 bases, leaving 11 bases between them. Here the CDR3 reads CASSLRNRDGANVLTF. The CDR3 DNA is TGTGCCAGCAGCTTAAGGAACAGGGATGGGGCCAACGTCCTGACTTTC.

V usage is TRBV6-1 and J usage is TRBJ1-3; D call uncertain. The CDR3 has 15 amino acids. CDR1 MNHNS and CDR2 SASEGT come from the germline V gene. V dropped 1 base and J dropped 4 bases, with 11 bases sitting between them. The CDR3 protein is CASSEGLTRGNTIYF. CDR3 in DNA: TGTGCCAGCAGTGAAGGCCTGACGCGGGGAAACACCATATATTTT.

The V and J genes are TRBV10-3 and TRBJ1-1; 8 nucleotides align to TRBD1. Germline V gene sequence: CDR1 ENHRY, CDR2 SYGVKD. This CDR3 is built from 12 residues. V lost 2 bases, J lost 10 bases, and 3 bases stayed unmatched. The CDR3 loop is CAISETGTGAFF. The CDR3 nucleotides are TGTGCCATCAGTGAGACCGGGACAGGAGCTTTCTTT.